The 8 T cell receptor beta chains listed next were all sequenced from one sample in a study of technical replicates of blood from several donors. Sequencing used immunoSEQ multiplex PCR; TCRdb keeps in-frame clones, though not all of them. The table includes 70,000 to 85,000 clones, approximately 97% detected once. The sequencing input was T cells isolated from PBMCs. Receptor source: a human donor in good health.

This clone has just one count. The chain links TRBV7-6 to TRBJ1-1; TRBD1 matches at 10 bases. There are 15 residues in the CDR3. The germline V gene has CDR1 SGHVS and CDR2 FNYEAQ. V shed 2 bases and J 4 bases; nucleotides not matched to a gene: 4. The CDR3 DNA reads as TGTGCCAGCAGCTTACCTGGACAGGGGGGCACTGAAGCTTTCTTT. This translates into CASSLPGQGGTEAFF. The full variable domain, completed using reference TRBV7-6 and TRBJ1-1, is GAGVSQSPRYKVTKRGQDVALRCDPISGHVSLYWYRQALGQGPEFLTYFNYEAQQDKSGLPNDRFSAERPEGSISTLTIQRTEQRDSAMYRCASSLPGQGGTEAFFGQGTRLTVV.

This clone was detected only once. The chain employs TRBV19 and TRBJ1-1; TRBD1 aligns across 7 bases. Trimming removed 5 bases from V and 3 bases from J; junction bases left unmatched: 9. The V gene's germline CDR1 is LNHDA and CDR2 SQIVND (reference sequence). The CDR3 covers 15 residues. The chain's CDR3 is CASSPGTARHTEAFF. DNA of the CDR3: TGTGCCAGTAGTCCCGGGACAGCCAGACACACTGAAGCTTTCTTT.

The chain combines TRBV30 with TRBJ2-1, with D maybe TRBD1 (5 bases). CDR3 size: 15 residues. In germline, CDR1 is GTSNPN, CDR2 SVGIG (reference sequence). Trimming cost V 1 base and J 6 bases, with 16 bases left between them. This chain's CDR3 is CAWSEGFSSTNEQFF. The CDR3 nucleotides read TGTGCCTGGAGTGAGGGGTTTTCCTCTACCAATGAGCAGTTCTTC.

The rearrangement links TRBV19 to TRBJ1-5, with D uncertain. CDR3 length: 12 amino acids. CDR1 LNHDA and CDR2 SQIVND come from the germline V gene (reference sequence). Trimming took 3 bases from V and 7 from J, leaving 7 bases between them. CDR3 sequence reads: CASSIYGQPQHF. CDR3 nucleotide sequence: TGTGCCAGTAGTATCTACGGGCAGCCCCAGCATTTT.

This chain uses TRBV10-3 with TRBJ1-2; TRBD1 might be the D (6 bases). CDR1 is ENHRY, CDR2 SYGVKD, per germline. The CDR3 length is 15 residues. The V and J ends lost 6 bases and 4 bases respectively, with 18 bases between them. The chain's CDR3 is CAIREEMDRFYGYTF. CDR3 bases: TGTGCCATCAGGGAAGAGATGGACAGATTCTATGGCTACACCTTC.

The J gene is TRBJ2-1, the V gene TRBV29-1, with D possibly TRBD2 on 5 matching bases. The CDR3 totals 13 residues. Germline-derived CDR1 and CDR2 are SQVTM and ANQGSEA. This CDR3 is CRAEGRTYNEQFF. Here the CDR3 DNA reads TGCAGGGCCGAAGGGAGAACCTACAATGAGCAGTTCTTC.

This chain links TRBV7-8 with TRBJ2-7; 7 nucleotides line up with TRBD2. The germline V gene encodes CDR1 SGHVS and CDR2 FQNEAQ. With 5 bases clipped from V and 9 bases from J, the junction kept 16 bases outside the gene matches. CDR3 length equals 15 residues. DNA of the CDR3: TGTGCCAGCAGCGTCGGTCCCCAGCCCGCTAGCGGGCAGTACTTC. Its translation: CASSVGPQPASGQYF.

This rearrangement joins TRBV9 to TRBJ2-5; 7 bases map to TRBD1. CDR1 SGDLS and CDR2 YYNGEE come from the germline V gene. This CDR3 spans 14 amino acids. V dropped 3 bases and J dropped 5; count of bases not matched to a gene: 7. This CDR3 reads CASSASTGLETQYF. The CDR3 nucleotides read TGTGCCAGCAGCGCCTCGACAGGGTTGGAGACCCAGTACTTC.